This T cell receptor (beta chain) was sequenced in a study of blood T cells in healthy people across ages (dated by TCRdb to about 2015). For the study in its entirety: In model experiments, template switching captured roughly one uniquely barcoded TCR beta cDNA molecule for every two T cells. The study measured age-related changes in TCR beta repertoire diversity using deep sequencing normalized with unique cDNA molecular identifiers. The donors were divided into four age groups: young (average around 17 years), middle-aged (around 41), aged (about 62) and long-lived (roughly 82). To avoid experimental bias, donors of different ages were spread randomly across the sequencing lanes. Two additional independent replicas of 1 million unique cDNA reads from the same blood draw were analyzed for two donors (one aged 18 to 30 and one aged 80 or older).

As for this clonotype: This receptor's antigen is unknown. Base qualities were left out, and no much larger clone turns up one base away.

The investigation overall reported the following: Estimates of total diversity based on one million sequenced T cells were regarded as lower bounds and as underestimates. Compared with the aged group, the long-lived group had more naive CD4+ T cells, fewer expanded clones and increased TCR diversity, a pattern suggesting age selection. Observed TCR beta diversity per million T cells fell roughly linearly with age, and a significant reduction was already apparent by age about 38. A strong correlation was found between observed TCR beta diversity and the percentage of naive T cells measured by flow cytometry. Since profiling was done on bulk unsorted PBMCs, naive and antigen-experienced compartments could not be conclusively compared. The CMV infection status of donors was not known, potentially confounding age-related changes in expanded clonotypes.

The CDR3 numbers 15 residues from cysteine through phenylalanine. CDR3 DNA only is kept here, 45 bases in frame from base 1. The germline V gene encodes CDR1 GTSNPN and CDR2 SVGIG (reference sequence). Germline trimming: 0 bases from V, 2 bases from J; junction bases outside gene matches: 7. The library relied on 5' RACE. The data were produced on an Illumina HiSeq 2500. The second PCR ran for about 7 to 11 cycles and used a J-beta primer mix along with a sample-barcoded 5' primer. A unique molecular identifier was introduced onto each TCR beta cDNA molecule by a template-switch 5' adaptor carrying 12 random nucleotides. Each sample yielded at least 3 million CDR3-containing paired-end reads. First-strand cDNA was synthesized from all RNA with the Mint cDNA synthesis kit, primed by a TRBC-specific oligonucleotide. All cDNA was treated with uracil-DNA glycosylase and then went through a first 18-cycle PCR with the universal primers M1SS and BC2_uni_R. The paper's data handling went like this. Normalization of each sample was performed by random selection of 1 million high-quality reads, each carrying a distinct molecular identifier. Reads with shared molecular identifiers were discarded instead of being binned into consensus sequences. MiTCR, with a Q25 quality threshold and the strictest error-elimination algorithm, was used for CDR3 identification, clonotype clustering and error correction. A nonparametric unseen species model with Euler transformation was used to estimate lower-bound total TCR beta diversity. TCRdb reworked the public reads: Q25 trimming with fastp, MiXCR clone assembly, productive beta chains retained. Records with the same CDR3 protein are collapsed into one entry carrying the most frequent genes and DNA. In this record, the V and J calls reflect TCRdb's handling and not the investigators' own analysis. Present in this sample are approximately 850,000 distinct CDR3 sequences, under 55% of which were seen just once. Roughly 19% of the sample belongs to the ten largest clones.

The roughly 42 donors, aged about 6 to 90 years, were systemically healthy Caucasian individuals from Russia. About 10 milliliters of peripheral blood were collected from each donor into EDTA-treated Vacutainer tubes. Ficoll-Paque density-gradient centrifugation was used to isolate PBMCs, with at least 6.5 million per sample. Total RNA was extracted from PBMCs with Trizol reagent, with at least 6 micrograms obtained per sample. The percentages of naive CD45RAhigh/CD27high T cells were determined by flow cytometry on a PBMC aliquot from every donor. The TCR sequence derives from a man in his 60s in good health. Sequencing was done on a sample of blood. The chain uses TRBV30 and TRBJ2-7, with TRBD2 matching 7 junction bases. This receptor carries the CDR3 CAWSVRGLGTYEQYF. The DNA reads as follows: TGTGCCTGGAGTGTACGCGGACTAGGGACCTACGAGCAGTACTTC.